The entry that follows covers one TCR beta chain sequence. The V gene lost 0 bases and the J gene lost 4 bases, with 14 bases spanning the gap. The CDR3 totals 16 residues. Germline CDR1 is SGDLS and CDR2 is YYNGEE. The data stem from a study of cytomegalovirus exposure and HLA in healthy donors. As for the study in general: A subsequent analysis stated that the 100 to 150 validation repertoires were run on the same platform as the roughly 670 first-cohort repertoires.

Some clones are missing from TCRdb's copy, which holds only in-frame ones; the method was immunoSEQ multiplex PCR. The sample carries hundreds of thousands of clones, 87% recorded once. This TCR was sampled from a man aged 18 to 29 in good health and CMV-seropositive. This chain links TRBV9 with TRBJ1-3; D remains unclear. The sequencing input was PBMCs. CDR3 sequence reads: CASSVGGVVAGNTIYF. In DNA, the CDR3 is TGTGCCAGCAGCGTAGGAGGAGTAGTTGCCGGAAACACCATATATTTT.